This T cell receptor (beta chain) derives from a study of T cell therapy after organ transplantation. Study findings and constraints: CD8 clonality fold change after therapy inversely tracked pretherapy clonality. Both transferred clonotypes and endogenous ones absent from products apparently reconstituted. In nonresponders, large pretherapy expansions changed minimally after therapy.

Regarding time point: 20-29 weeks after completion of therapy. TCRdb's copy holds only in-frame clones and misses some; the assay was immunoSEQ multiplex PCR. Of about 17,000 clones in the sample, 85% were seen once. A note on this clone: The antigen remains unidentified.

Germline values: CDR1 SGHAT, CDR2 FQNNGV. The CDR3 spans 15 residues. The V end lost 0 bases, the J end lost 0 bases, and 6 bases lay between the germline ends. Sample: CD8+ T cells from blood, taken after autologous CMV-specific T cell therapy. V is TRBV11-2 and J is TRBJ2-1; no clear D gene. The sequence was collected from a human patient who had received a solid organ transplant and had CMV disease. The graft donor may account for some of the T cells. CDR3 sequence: CASSLEWSSYNEQFF. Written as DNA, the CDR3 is TGTGCCAGCAGCTTAGAGTGGAGCTCCTACAATGAGCAGTTCTTC.